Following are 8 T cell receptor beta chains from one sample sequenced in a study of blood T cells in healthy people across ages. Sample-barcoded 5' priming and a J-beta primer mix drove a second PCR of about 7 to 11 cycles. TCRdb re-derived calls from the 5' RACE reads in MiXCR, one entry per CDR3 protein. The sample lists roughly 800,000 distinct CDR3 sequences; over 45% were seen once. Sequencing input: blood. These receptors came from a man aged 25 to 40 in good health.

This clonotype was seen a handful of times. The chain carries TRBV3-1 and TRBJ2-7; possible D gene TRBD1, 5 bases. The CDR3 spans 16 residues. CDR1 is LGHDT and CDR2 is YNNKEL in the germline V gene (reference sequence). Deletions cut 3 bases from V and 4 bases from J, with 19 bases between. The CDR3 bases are TGTGCCAGCAGCCACGGTTACAGGACGGAGAGTTACGAGCAGTACTTC. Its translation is CASSHGYRTESYEQYF.

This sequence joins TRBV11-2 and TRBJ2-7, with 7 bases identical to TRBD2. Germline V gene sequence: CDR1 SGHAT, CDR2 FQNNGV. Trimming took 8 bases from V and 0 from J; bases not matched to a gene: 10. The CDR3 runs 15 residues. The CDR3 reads CASHYGGDYSYEQYF. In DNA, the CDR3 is TGTGCCAGCCATTATGGGGGGGACTACTCCTACGAGCAGTACTTC.

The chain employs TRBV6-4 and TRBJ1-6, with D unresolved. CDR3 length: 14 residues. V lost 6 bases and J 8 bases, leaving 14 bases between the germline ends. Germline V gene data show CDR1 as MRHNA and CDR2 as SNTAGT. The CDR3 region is CASSEDWGDSPLHF. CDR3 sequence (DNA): TGTGCCAGCAGCGAGGATTGGGGAGATTCACCCCTCCACTTT.

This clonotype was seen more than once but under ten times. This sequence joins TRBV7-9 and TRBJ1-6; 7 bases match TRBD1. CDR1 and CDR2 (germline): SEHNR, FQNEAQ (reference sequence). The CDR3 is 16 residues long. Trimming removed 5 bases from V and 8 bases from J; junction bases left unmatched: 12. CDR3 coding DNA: TGTGCCAGCAGCCCCCCCGGACAGGAGGGGCATTCACCCCTCCACTTT. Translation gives CASSPPGQEGHSPLHF. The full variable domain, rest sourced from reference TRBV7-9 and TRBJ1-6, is DTGVSQNPRHKITKRGQNVTFRCDPISEHNRLYWYRQTLGQGPEFLTYFQNEAQLEKSRLLSDRFSAERPKGSFSTLEIQRTEQGDSAMYLCASSPPGQEGHSPLHFGNGTRLTVT.

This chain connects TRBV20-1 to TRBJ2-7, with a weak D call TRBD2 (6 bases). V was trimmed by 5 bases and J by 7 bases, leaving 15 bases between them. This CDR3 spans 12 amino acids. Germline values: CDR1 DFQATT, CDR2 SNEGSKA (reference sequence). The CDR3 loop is CSAGDFGKEQYF. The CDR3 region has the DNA TGCAGTGCTGGGGACTTTGGGAAGGAGCAGTACTTC.

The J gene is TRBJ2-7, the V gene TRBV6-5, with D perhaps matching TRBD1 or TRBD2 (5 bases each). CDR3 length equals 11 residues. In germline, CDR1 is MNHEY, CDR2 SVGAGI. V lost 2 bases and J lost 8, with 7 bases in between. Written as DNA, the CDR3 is TGTGCCAGCAGTTACGGGACCCAGCAGTACTTC. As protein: CASSYGTQQYF.

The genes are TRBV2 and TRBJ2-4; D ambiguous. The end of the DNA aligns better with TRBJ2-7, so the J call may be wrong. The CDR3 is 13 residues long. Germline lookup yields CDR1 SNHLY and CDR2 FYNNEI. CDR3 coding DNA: TGTGCCAGCAGAAACCAGGTTCACTACGAGCAGTACTTC. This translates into CASRNQVHYEQYF.

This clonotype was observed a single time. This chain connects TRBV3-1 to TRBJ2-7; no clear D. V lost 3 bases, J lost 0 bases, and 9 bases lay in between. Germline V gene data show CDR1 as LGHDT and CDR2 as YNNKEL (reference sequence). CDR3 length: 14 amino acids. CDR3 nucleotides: TGTGCCAGCAGCCACCATTTCGTCTCCTACGAGCAGTACTTC. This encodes CASSHHFVSYEQYF.